The 15 T cell receptor beta chains in this list originate from one sample, sequenced in a study of blood T cells in healthy people across ages. PCR was performed a second time for about 6 to 12 cycles using a sample-barcoded 5' primer and a J-beta primer mix. TCRdb fed the 5' RACE reads into MiXCR, producing one record per CDR3 protein. The table lists hundreds of thousands of distinct CDR3 sequences, roughly two fifths of them singletons. Sequencing input: blood. These receptors were collected from a man older than 75 in good health.

The CDR3 loop reads CASSPLGGAARNEQFF. The CDR3 coding sequence is TGTGCCAGCAGCCCCTTGGGGGGGGCGGCTAGGAATGAGCAGTTCTTC. The rearrangement links TRBV5-6 to TRBJ2-1; D might be TRBD2 (7 bases). The germline V gene has CDR1 SGHDT and CDR2 YYEEEE. Trimming stripped 4 bases from V and 7 bases from J, with 21 bases between. The CDR3 contains 16 residues.

This clonotype was seen a few times. The chain carries TRBV4-3 and TRBJ2-1; TRBD1 aligns across 8 bases. The CDR3 runs 14 residues. V shed 3 bases and J 15 bases; nucleotides not matched to a gene: 13. Germline loops: CDR1 LGHNA, CDR2 YSLEER. CDR3 residues: CASSQDPWTGTWFF. The CDR3 coding sequence is TGCGCCAGCAGCCAGGACCCGTGGACAGGGACCTGGTTCTTC.

The J gene is TRBJ1-4, the V gene TRBV6-5; 7 bases match TRBD1. The CDR3 is 14 amino acids. V shed 8 bases and J 0 bases; nucleotides not matched to a gene: 3. Germline-derived CDR1 and CDR2 are MNHEY and SVGAGI. The CDR3 protein is CASAGTATNEKLFF. DNA for the CDR3: TGTGCCAGCGCTGGGACAGCAACTAATGAAAAACTGTTTTTT.

The chain is built from TRBV7-2 and TRBJ1-1; a possible D gene is TRBD1 (5 bases). CDR1 is SGHTA and CDR2 is FQGNSA in the germline V gene. The CDR3 is made up of 13 amino acids. Deletions cut 5 bases from V and 6 bases from J, with 13 bases between. The CDR3 DNA reads TGTGCCAGCAGCCGTAGGGCAGGGTCTGAAGCTTTCTTT. Translating it yields CASSRRAGSEAFF.

The CDR3 loop reads CASSLSRDRGLSYGYTF. In DNA form, the CDR3 reads TGTGCCAGCAGTTTATCCCGGGACAGGGGTCTTTCCTATGGCTACACCTTC. The rearrangement joins TRBV27 to TRBJ1-2, with 10 bases identical to TRBD1. V lost 0 bases, J lost 4 bases, and 8 bases stayed unmatched. The CDR3 extends over 17 amino acids. The germline V gene encodes CDR1 MNHEY and CDR2 SMNVEV (reference sequence).

CDR3 DNA: TGCAGTGCTCAACGGGGGACAGGGCGGGGTAATGAAAAACTGTTTTTT. Translation: CSAQRGTGRGNEKLFF. This sequence joins TRBV20-1 and TRBJ1-4, with 9 bases that match TRBD1. J lost 4 bases, V lost 5 bases, and 11 bases had no gene match. This CDR3 comprises 16 residues. The V gene's germline CDR1 is DFQATT and CDR2 SNEGSKA (reference sequence).

This clonotype was recorded once. The genes are TRBV4-3 and TRBJ1-4; D is perhaps TRBD1 (6 bases). The CDR3 covers 15 residues. The V end lost 2 bases, the J end lost 4 bases, and 11 bases lay between the germline ends. CDR1 is LGHNA, CDR2 YSLEER, per germline. CDR3 DNA sequence: TGCGCCAGCAGCCAACGGACAGCTTATAATGAAAAACTGTTTTTT. Translating gives CASSQRTAYNEKLFF.

This sequence joins TRBV2 and TRBJ2-3; D possibly corresponds to TRBD2 (7 bases). Germline V gives CDR1 SNHLY, CDR2 FYNNEI. This CDR3 is built from 14 residues. V was clipped by 6 bases and J by 2 bases, with 12 bases between them. CDR3 in amino acids: CASRGGANTDTQYF. CDR3 sequence (DNA): TGTGCCAGCAGAGGGGGGGCCAACACAGATACGCAGTATTTT.

Turning to this clonotype: One end of the junction is discordant with germline, which a read error may explain. V gene TRBV6-2 or TRBV6-3 combines with J gene TRBJ2-3; 8 positions match TRBD1. Germline V CDR1 and CDR2: MNHEY, SVGEGT. The CDR3 is 13 amino acids. CDR3 protein: CAARTGSADTQNF. Written as DNA, the CDR3 is TGTGCCGCAAGGACAGGGAGTGCAGATACGCAGAATTTT.

This clonotype appeared a few times. The chain is built from TRBV7-3 and TRBJ2-5, with TRBD2 identical over 7 bases. The CDR3 covers 14 residues. Germline CDR1 and CDR2: SGHTA and FQGTGA. V was pared by 5 bases and J by 5 bases, with 8 bases of the junction left unmatched. As DNA, the CDR3 is TGTGCCAGCAGCCCATCGACTAGCTCTGAGACCCAGTACTTC. It is translated as CASSPSTSSETQYF.

The rearrangement joins TRBV6-1 to TRBJ1-1; 7 bases agree with TRBD1. The CDR3 runs 14 residues. V shed 6 bases, J shed 4 bases, and the junction held 8 bases outside the gene matches. Germline V gives CDR1 MNHNS, CDR2 SASEGT. The CDR3: CASSVTGRSTEAFF. In nucleotides, the CDR3 is TGTGCCAGCAGCGTGACAGGGCGGAGCACTGAAGCTTTCTTT.

This clonotype was seen more than once but under ten times. The rearrangement uses TRBV5-5 and TRBJ2-3; 10 bases align to TRBD2. V shed 4 bases, J shed 7 bases, and the junction held 6 bases outside the gene matches. The CDR3 runs 14 residues. From germline, CDR1 is SGHKS and CDR2 YYEKEE (reference sequence). The CDR3 DNA reads TGTGCCAGCAGCCCCAGGACTAGCGGAAATACGCAGTATTTT. This sequence encodes CASSPRTSGNTQYF.

This clonotype appeared a few times. V usage is TRBV7-9 and J usage is TRBJ2-7, with D maybe TRBD1 (5 bases). The germline V and J ends were trimmed by 6 bases and 6 bases, with 15 bases remaining between them. CDR1 and CDR2 from the germline V gene are SEHNR and FQNEAQ (reference sequence). The length of the CDR3 is 13 residues. This chain's CDR3 is CASRPPPQGEQYF. The CDR3 DNA follows: TGTGCCAGCAGGCCCCCGCCCCAGGGCGAGCAGTACTTC.

The chain has TRBV6-1 and TRBJ2-3, with 9 bases matching TRBD1. This CDR3 has 14 amino acids. Germline V gene sequence: CDR1 MNHNS, CDR2 SASEGT. After removal of 6 bases from V and 7 bases from J, the junction contained 8 bases not matched to a gene. The CDR3 nucleotides are TGTGCCAGCAGGGAGGGACAGGGAGCAAATACGCAGTATTTT. Amino acids: CASREGQGANTQYF.

With regard to this clonotype: Germline is not matched at one junction end, which may reflect a read error. DNA for the CDR3: TGTGCCAACAGCCAGGAGAGGGCAGCGGGGTACAATGAGCAGTTCTTC. Its protein is CANSQERAAGYNEQFF. The chain couples TRBV4-2 to TRBJ2-1, with 7 bases aligning to TRBD2. The CDR3 runs to 16 residues. Looked up from germline, CDR1 is LGHNA and CDR2 is YNFKEQ.